This T cell receptor (beta chain) was obtained from a study of OX40 agonist ivuxolimab in advanced cancers. The wider study: Three partial responders included one hepatocellular carcinoma patient and two cutaneous melanoma patients. Study-level results: People who partly responded at 0.1-3.0 mg/kg had some of the least clonal expansion seen.

The sampling schedule covered blood at baseline, cycle 4 day 1, and cycle 7 day 1. Using immunoSEQ multiplex PCR, the repertoire was profiled, and TCRdb retains in-frame clones only, with some absent. The sample has about 95,000 clones, 75% to 90% seen once. With respect to this clone: Its antigen is not known.

Germline V CDR1 and CDR2: MDHEN, SYDVKM. The ends were cut back, 6 bases at V and 0 bases at J, with 12 bases in the middle. The CDR3 runs to 15 residues. Sequencing was performed on CD4+ or CD8+ T cells sorted from blood, taken in a trial of the OX40 agonist ivuxolimab. This TCR derives from an adult with an advanced solid tumor such as melanoma, head and neck, liver or kidney cancer. V gene TRBV28 combines with J gene TRBJ1-5; TRBD1 is a possible D gene (5 bases). CDR3 protein: CASRPGAYSNQPQHF. The DNA of the CDR3 is TGTGCCAGCAGGCCCGGGGCTTATAGCAATCAGCCCCAGCATTTT.